This T cell receptor (beta chain) was recorded in a study of cytomegalovirus exposure and HLA in healthy donors. Points from the study as a whole: Analysis was carried out at a later point, and it linked a missense DCLRE1C variant to TCR beta V- and J-gene trimming. Presence/absence analyses assumed roughly uniform sequencing depth across donors.

PCR used 60 Vbeta primers and 13 Jbeta primers. Here immunoSEQ multiplex PCR was the method, and the copy in TCRdb shows in-frame clones only, minus some. The table lists 95,000 to 150,000 clones, more than 60% of them singletons. With respect to this clone: Its antigen remains unidentified.

This CDR3 spans 16 amino acids. Germline V lookup: CDR1 SGHTA, CDR2 FQGNSA. The V and J ends lost 1 base and 3 bases, in that order; junction bases with no gene match: 3. Sequenced: PBMCs. The clonotype was recovered from a woman aged 35 to 49 in good health and CMV-seropositive. The chain combines TRBV7-2 with TRBJ1-3; 10 bases align to TRBD1. In DNA, the CDR3 is TGTGCCAGCAGCTTAGGGGGGGACAGGGGTGGAAACACCATATATTTT. Amino acid sequence: CASSLGGDRGGNTIYF. Looking up the rest from reference TRBV7-2 and TRBJ1-3 gives the full variable domain: GAGVSQSPSNKVTEKGKDVELRCDPISGHTALYWYRQSLGQGLEFLIYFQGNSAPDKSGLPSDRFSAERTGGSVSTLTIQRTQQEDSAVYLCASSLGGDRGGNTIYFGEGSWLTVV.